This TCR beta chain was sequenced during a study of T-cell memory formation after mild COVID-19. Study details: Across donors, TCR clusters were largely donor specific.

TCRdb re-analysed the 5' RACE reads in MiXCR, keeping a single row per CDR3 protein. The sample lists fewer than 350,000 distinct CDR3 sequences, approximately 15% occurring once. With V trimmed by 4 bases and J by 4 bases, 6 bases remained unmatched. This CDR3 has 13 amino acids. The V gene's germline CDR1 is DFQATT and CDR2 SNEGSKA (reference sequence). This clonotype was sampled from a young man who had mild COVID-19 (a few samples of this study predate the infection). Cell type and time point are not known. Sequences were obtained from PBMCs or a T cell subset sorted from them (not recorded which). V usage is TRBV20-1 and J usage is TRBJ1-2, with 7 nucleotides matching TRBD1. CDR3 region: CSATTGDSYGYTF. In nucleotides, the CDR3 is TGCAGTGCTACTACAGGGGATAGCTATGGCTACACCTTC.